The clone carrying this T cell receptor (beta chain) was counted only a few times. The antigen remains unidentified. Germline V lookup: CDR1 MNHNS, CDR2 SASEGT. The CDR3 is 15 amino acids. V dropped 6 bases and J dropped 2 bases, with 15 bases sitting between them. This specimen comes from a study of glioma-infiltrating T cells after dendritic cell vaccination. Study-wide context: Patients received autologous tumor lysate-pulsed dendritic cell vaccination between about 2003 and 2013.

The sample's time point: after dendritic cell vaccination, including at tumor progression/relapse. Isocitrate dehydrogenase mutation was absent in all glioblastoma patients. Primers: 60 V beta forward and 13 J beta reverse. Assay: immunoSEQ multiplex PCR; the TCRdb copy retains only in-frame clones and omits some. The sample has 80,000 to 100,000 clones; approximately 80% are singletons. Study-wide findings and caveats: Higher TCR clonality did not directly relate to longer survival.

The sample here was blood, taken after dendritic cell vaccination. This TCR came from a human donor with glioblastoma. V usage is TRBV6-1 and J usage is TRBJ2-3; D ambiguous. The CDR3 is CASRAEFPHTDTQYF. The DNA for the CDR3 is TGTGCCAGCAGGGCTGAATTTCCTCACACAGATACGCAGTATTTT.